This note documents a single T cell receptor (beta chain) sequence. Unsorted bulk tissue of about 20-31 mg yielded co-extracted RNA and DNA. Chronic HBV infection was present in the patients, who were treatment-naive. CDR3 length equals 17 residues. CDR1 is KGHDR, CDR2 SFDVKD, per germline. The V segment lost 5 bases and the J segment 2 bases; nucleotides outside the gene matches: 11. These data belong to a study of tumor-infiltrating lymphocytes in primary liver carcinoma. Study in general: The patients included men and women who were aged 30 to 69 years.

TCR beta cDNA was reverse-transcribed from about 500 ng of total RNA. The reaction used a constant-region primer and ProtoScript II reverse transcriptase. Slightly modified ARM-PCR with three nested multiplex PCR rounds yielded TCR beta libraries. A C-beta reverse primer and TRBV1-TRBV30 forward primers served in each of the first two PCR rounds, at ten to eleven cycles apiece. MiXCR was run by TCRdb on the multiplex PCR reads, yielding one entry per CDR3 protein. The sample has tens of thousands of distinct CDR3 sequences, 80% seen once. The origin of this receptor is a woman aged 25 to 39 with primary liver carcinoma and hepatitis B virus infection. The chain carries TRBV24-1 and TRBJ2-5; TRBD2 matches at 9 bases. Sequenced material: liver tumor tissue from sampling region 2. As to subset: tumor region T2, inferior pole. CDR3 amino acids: CATSGGISGRGQETQYF. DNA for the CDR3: TGTGCCACCAGTGGAGGAATTAGCGGGAGAGGGCAAGAGACCCAGTACTTC.